These T cell receptor beta chains were read from a single sample in a study of post-analysis software for immune sequencing data. TCRdb ran MiXCR on the PCR reads and lists one entry per CDR3 protein. The sample consists of hundreds of thousands of distinct CDR3 sequences, 53% of them appearing once. Sequencing was performed on blood. Every receptor here comes from a girl aged 10-17 years with multiple sclerosis. The CDR3 runs from the conserved cysteine through the conserved F or W. A D gene is named only where the DNA matches it firmly. The size field is filled for only some rows; it gives once, few, many or a size class.

j_call d_call v_call clone_size cdr3_aa cdr3_nt
TRBJ1-2 NA TRBV15 few CATSGGDRFRHGYTF TGTGCCACCAGCGGGGGGGATCGGTTCCGGCACGGCTACACCTTC
TRBJ1-1 NA TRBV11-2 NA CASSFTGGNAFF TGTGCCAGCAGCTTTACGGGGGGGAACGCTTTCTTT
TRBJ2-5 TRBD2 TRBV7-8 NA CASSLGPAGGRETQYF TGTGCCAGCAGCTTAGGTCCAGCGGGGGGTCGGGAGACCCAGTACTTC
TRBJ2-3 NA TRBV6-6 once CASSYSLLDTQYF TGTGCCAGCAGTTACTCGCTGTTGGATACGCAGTATTTT
TRBJ2-1 TRBD2 TRBV5-1 NA CASSYSPTSGVREQFF TGCGCCAGCAGTTACAGTCCGACTAGCGGGGTACGAGAGCAGTTCTTC
TRBJ2-5 TRBD2 TRBV5-1 few CASSPGTSVIETQYF TGCGCCAGCAGCCCCGGGACTAGCGTGATAGAGACCCAGTACTTC
TRBJ2-7 NA TRBV3-1 NA CASSQGPGGARGYEQYF TGTGCCAGCAGCCAAGGCCCCGGGGGCGCACGGGGATACGAGCAGTACTTC
TRBJ1-2 TRBD1 TRBV7-2 once CASSHSDRVNGYTF TGTGCCAGCAGCCATTCTGACAGGGTAAATGGCTACACCTTC
TRBJ1-5 NA TRBV7-2 NA CASSLEEVFNQPQHF TGTGCCAGCAGCTTAGAGGAGGTATTCAATCAGCCCCAGCATTTT
TRBJ1-2 NA TRBV9 few CASSETGYYGYTF TGTGCCAGCAGCGAAACAGGGTACTATGGCTACACCTTC
TRBJ2-7 NA TRBV12-3/TRBV12-4 NA CASSPGTLYSYEQYF TGTGCCAGCAGTCCCGGGACACTGTACTCCTACGAGCAGTACTTC
TRBJ2-7 TRBD2 TRBV20-1 few CSARSGLAGEHEQYF TGCAGTGCCAGATCCGGACTAGCGGGGGAACACGAGCAGTACTTC
TRBJ2-1 TRBD1 TRBV5-1 NA CASVGQRGEQFF TGCGCCAGCGTGGGACAGAGGGGCGAGCAGTTCTTC
TRBJ2-5 NA TRBV6-5 NA CASSSILTGEQYF TGTGCCAGCAGTTCCATACTGACAGGAGAGCAGTACTTC
TRBJ2-1 NA TRBV29-1 NA CSGCRDEQFF TGCAGCGGCTGTAGGGATGAGCAGTTCTTC
TRBJ1-2 NA TRBV6-6 NA CASSYSHGYTF TGTGCCAGCAGTTACTCGCATGGCTACACCTTC